Following are 8 T cell receptor beta chains from one sample sequenced in a study of graft-versus-host responses after intestinal transplantation. No antigens are known for them. TCRdb keeps only in-frame clones here, not all; method: immunoSEQ multiplex PCR. Of about 93,000 clones listed, around 93% were seen once; the top ten hold less than 0.6%. The specimen was unstimulated CD8+ T cells sorted from spleen or lymph node cells, collected before intestinal transplant. The receptors here all came from a human donor who received an intestinal transplant.

The rearrangement links TRBV4-1 to TRBJ2-1; maybe TRBD1 (5 bases). This CDR3 is 17 amino acids long. V was pared by 0 bases and J by 3 bases, with 15 bases between. Germline V gives CDR1 MGHRA, CDR2 YSYEKL. CDR3 amino acids: CASSQDLKQAYYNEQFF. The CDR3 DNA sequence: TGCGCCAGCAGCCAAGATCTAAAACAGGCCTACTACAATGAGCAGTTCTTC.

This clone was counted only a few times. V is TRBV6-1 and J is TRBJ2-3; perhaps TRBD1 as D (7 bases). The CDR3 loop spans 14 amino acids. CDR1 and CDR2 (germline): MNHNS, SASEGT. Trimming left V 7 bases short and J 2 bases short, with 13 bases between. The CDR3 spells CASTRGEPTDTQYF. CDR3 coding DNA: TGTGCCAGCACCAGGGGGGAGCCCACAGATACGCAGTATTTT.

This CDR3 is CASSPRAGARSNEQFF. The CDR3, as DNA: TGTGCCAGCAGCCCCAGGGCGGGGGCAAGGAGCAATGAGCAGTTCTTC. This rearrangement joins TRBV7-9 to TRBJ2-1, with TRBD2 as a possible D gene (7 bases). V dropped 5 bases and J dropped 6 bases, with 20 bases sitting between them. Germline V gene lookup returns CDR1 SEHNR and CDR2 FQNEAQ (reference sequence). CDR3 length: 16 amino acids.

The chain uses TRBV9 and TRBJ1-1, with D maybe TRBD1 (5 bases). From germline, CDR1 is SGDLS and CDR2 YYNGEE. Trimming left V 0 bases short and J 3 bases short, with 9 bases between. The CDR3 is 14 amino acids. The CDR3 sequence is CASSVEGAYTEAFF. The CDR3 DNA follows: TGTGCCAGCAGCGTAGAAGGGGCATACACTGAAGCTTTCTTT.

The chain carries TRBV6-5 and TRBJ2-7, with TRBD1 matching over 9 bases. Germline V gene sequence: CDR1 MNHEY, CDR2 SVGAGI. V shed 0 bases, J shed 4 bases, and the junction held 4 bases outside the gene matches. This CDR3 spans 15 amino acids. The CDR3 region is CASSYSPGQGYEQYF. CDR3 bases: TGTGCCAGCAGTTACTCTCCGGGACAGGGATACGAGCAGTACTTC.

This sequence joins TRBV4-1 and TRBJ2-1; 10 bases map to TRBD2. The CDR3 length is 14 residues. CDR1 is MGHRA, CDR2 YSYEKL, per germline. V gave up 7 bases and J gave up 4 bases; unmatched junction bases: 4. The CDR3 DNA follows: TGCGCCAGCACCGAGCGGGAGGGATACAATGAGCAGTTCTTC. Amino acids: CASTEREGYNEQFF.

J is TRBJ2-1 and V is TRBV7-9; D is uncertain. Germline lookup yields CDR1 SEHNR and CDR2 FQNEAQ (reference sequence). The CDR3 spans 15 residues. V lost 5 bases and J 4 bases, leaving 15 bases between the germline ends. The DNA of the CDR3 is TGTGCCAGCAGCCCCTCGGAGTCCAGATACAATGAGCAGTTCTTC. It is translated as CASSPSESRYNEQFF.

The V call is TRBV19, the J call TRBJ1-1, with D perhaps matching TRBD1 (5 bases). The CDR3 spans 13 residues. V lost 3 bases to trimming and J lost 2 bases, with 7 bases between them. Germline CDR1 and CDR2: LNHDA and SQIVND (reference sequence). CDR3: CASSIQGNTEAFF. CDR3 nucleotides: TGTGCCAGTAGTATTCAGGGAAACACTGAAGCTTTCTTT.